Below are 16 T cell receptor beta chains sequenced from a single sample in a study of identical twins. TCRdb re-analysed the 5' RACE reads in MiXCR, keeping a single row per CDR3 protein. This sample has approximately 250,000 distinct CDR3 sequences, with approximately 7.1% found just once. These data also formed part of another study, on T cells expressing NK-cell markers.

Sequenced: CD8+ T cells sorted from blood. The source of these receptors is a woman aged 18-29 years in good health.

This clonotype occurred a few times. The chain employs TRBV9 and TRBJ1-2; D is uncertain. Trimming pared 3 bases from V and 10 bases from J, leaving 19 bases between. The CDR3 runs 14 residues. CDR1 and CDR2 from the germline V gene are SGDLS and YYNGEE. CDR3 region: CASSGGPDVTDYTF. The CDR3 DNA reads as TGTGCCAGCAGCGGAGGGCCCGACGTGACGGACTACACCTTC.

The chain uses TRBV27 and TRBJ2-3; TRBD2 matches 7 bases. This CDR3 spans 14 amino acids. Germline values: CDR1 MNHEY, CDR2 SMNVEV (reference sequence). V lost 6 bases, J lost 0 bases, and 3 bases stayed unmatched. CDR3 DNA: TGTGCCAGCAGGGGAGGGGCTAGCACAGATACGCAGTATTTT. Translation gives CASRGGASTDTQYF.

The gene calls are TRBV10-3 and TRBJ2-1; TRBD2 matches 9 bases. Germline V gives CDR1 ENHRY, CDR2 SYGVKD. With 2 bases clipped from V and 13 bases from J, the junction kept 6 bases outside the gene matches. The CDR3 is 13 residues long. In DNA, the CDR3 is TGTGCCATCAGTGAGCCCGCTAGCGGGGCACAGTTCTTC. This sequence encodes CAISEPASGAQFF.

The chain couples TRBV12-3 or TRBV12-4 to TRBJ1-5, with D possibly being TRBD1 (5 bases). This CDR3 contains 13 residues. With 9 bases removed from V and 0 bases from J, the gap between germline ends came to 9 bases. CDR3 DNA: TGTGCCAGTCAGGGATCTAGCAATCAGCCCCAGCATTTT. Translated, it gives CASQGSSNQPQHF.

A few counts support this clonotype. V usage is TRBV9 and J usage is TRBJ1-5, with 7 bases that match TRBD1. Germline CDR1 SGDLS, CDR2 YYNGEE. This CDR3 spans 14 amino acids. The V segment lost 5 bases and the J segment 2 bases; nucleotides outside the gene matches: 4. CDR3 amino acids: CASSTGAGNQPQHF. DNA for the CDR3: TGTGCCAGCAGTACAGGGGCAGGCAATCAGCCCCAGCATTTT.

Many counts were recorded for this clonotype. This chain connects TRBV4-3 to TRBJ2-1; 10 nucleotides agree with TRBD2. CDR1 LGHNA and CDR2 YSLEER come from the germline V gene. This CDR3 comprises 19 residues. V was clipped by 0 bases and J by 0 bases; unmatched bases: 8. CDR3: CASSQEPWTSGSSYNEQFF. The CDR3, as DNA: TGCGCCAGCAGCCAAGAGCCCTGGACTAGCGGAAGCTCCTACAATGAGCAGTTCTTC.

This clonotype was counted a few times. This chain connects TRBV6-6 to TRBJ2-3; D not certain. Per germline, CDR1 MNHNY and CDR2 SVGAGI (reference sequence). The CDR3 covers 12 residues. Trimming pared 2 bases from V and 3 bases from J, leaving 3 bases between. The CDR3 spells CASSYLTDTQYF. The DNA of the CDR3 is TGTGCCAGCAGTTACCTAACAGATACGCAGTATTTT.

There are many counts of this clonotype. The CDR3 region is CASAGTSIETQYF. CDR3 DNA sequence: TGTGCGTCGGCGGGGACCTCCATTGAGACCCAGTACTTC. The chain links TRBV7-9 to TRBJ2-5, with D maybe TRBD2 (6 bases). The germline V gene encodes CDR1 SEHNR and CDR2 FQNEAQ (reference sequence). The CDR3 runs 13 residues. The full variable domain, its missing parts supplied by reference TRBV7-9 and TRBJ2-5, is DTGVSQNPRHKITKRGQNVTFRCDPISEHNRLYWYRQTLGQGPEFLTYFQNEAQLEKSRLLSDRFSAERPKGSFSTLEIQRTEQGDSAMYLCASAGTSIETQYFGPGTRLLVL.

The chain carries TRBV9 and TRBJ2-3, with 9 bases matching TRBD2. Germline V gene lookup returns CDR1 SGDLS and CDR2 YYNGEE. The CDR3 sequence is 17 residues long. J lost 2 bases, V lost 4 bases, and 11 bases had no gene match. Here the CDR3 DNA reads TGTGCCAGCAGCCCCCATGGGCGGGGGGGGATCACAGATACGCAGTATTTT. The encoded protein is CASSPHGRGGITDTQYF.

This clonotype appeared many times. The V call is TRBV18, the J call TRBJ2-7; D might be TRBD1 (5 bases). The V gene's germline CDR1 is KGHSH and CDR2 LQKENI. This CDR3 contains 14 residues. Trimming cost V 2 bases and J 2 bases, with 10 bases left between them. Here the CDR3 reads CASSPTVGPYEQYF. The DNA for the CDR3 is TGTGCCAGCTCACCAACGGTGGGGCCCTACGAGCAGTACTTC.

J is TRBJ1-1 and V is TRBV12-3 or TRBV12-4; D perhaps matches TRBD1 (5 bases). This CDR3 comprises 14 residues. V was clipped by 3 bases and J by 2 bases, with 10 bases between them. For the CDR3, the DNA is TGTGCCAGCAGTTTGGTGGGGACTAACACTGAAGCTTTCTTT. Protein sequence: CASSLVGTNTEAFF.

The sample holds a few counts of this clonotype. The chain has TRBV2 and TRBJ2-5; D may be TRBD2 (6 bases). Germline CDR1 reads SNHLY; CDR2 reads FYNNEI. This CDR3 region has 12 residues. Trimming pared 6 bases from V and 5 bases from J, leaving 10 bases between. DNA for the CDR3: TGTGCCAGCAGGGGGGGAGTTGAGACCCAGTACTTC. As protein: CASRGGVETQYF.

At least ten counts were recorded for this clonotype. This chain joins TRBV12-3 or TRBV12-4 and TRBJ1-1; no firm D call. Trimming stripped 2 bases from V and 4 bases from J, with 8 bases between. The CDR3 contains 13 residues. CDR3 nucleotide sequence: TGTGCCAGCAGTTTAAACGGAGGCACTGAAGCTTTCTTT. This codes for CASSLNGGTEAFF.

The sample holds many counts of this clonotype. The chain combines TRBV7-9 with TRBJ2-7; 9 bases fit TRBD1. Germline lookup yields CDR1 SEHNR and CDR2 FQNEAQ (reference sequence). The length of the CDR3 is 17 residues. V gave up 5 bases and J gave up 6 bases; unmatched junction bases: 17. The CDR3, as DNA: TGTGCCAGCAGCGGCCCCCTACAGGGGGCGCCGCAAGTCGAGCAGTACTTC. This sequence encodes CASSGPLQGAPQVEQYF.

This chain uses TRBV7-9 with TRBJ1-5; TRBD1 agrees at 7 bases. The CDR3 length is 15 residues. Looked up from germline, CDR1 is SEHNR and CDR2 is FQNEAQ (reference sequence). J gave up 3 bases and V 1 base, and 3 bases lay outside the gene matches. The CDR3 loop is CASSLGTGPNQPQHF. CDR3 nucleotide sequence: TGTGCCAGCAGCTTAGGGACAGGCCCCAATCAGCCCCAGCATTTT.

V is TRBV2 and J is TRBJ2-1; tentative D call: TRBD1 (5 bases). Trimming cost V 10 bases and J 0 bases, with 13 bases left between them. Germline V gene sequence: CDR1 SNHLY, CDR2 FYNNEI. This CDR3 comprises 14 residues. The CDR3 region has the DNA TGTGCCATCCTAAGGGGAAGCTCCTACAATGAGCAGTTCTTC. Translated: CAILRGSSYNEQFF. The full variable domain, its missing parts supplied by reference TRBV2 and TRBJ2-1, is EPEVTQTPSHQVTQMGQEVILRCVPISNHLYFYWYRQILGQKVEFLVSFYNNEISEKSEIFDDQFSVERPDGSNFTLKIRSTKLEDSAMYFCAILRGSSYNEQFFGPGTRLTVL.